Here is one TCR beta chain with its context. Antigen: not known. The sample comes from a study of T cell responses to AZD1222 COVID-19 vaccine. Study-wide points: Only five or six AZD1222 recipients were seropositive at baseline. Nearly half of unique spike-specific TCRs reportedly avoided B.1.351 and B.1.1.7 mutated regions. Most donors were white British and more were female, and clonal diversity was possibly underestimated. The CD4 TCRs associated with vaccination extended across spike and predominated at 160-218 and 743-854.

Libraries were prepared by immunoSEQ multiplex PCR; TCRdb keeps only in-frame clonotypes and omits some of them. Among 100,000 to 150,000 clones, about nine tenths were seen once, and the ten largest hold 6.9%. The germline V gene encodes CDR1 MNHEY and CDR2 SVGAGI. This CDR3 spans 15 amino acids. V was cut by 5 bases and J by 2 bases, with 16 bases left in between. Material: peripheral blood, obtained on day 0 of AZD1222 vaccination. This sequence joins TRBV6-5 and TRBJ2-7; maybe TRBD1 (6 bases). The sequence was obtained from an adult in good health. The CDR3 DNA reads TGTGCCAGCAGTCCGTCCCGGGACATTACCTACGAGCAGTACTTC. This sequence encodes CASSPSRDITYEQYF.